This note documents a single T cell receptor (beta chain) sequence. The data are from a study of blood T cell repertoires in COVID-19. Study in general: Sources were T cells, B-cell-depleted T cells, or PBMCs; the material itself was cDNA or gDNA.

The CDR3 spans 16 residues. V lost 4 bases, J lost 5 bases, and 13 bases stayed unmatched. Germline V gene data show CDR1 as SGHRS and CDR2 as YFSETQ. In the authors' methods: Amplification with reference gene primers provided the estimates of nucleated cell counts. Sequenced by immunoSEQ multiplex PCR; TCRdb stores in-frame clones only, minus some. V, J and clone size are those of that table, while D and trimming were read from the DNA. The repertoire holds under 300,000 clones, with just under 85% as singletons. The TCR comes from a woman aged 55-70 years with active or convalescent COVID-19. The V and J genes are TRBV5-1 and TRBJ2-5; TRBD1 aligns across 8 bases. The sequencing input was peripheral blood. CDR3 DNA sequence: TGCGCCAGCAGCGAAGGTCCCGGGACAGGTTTGGAGACCCAGTACTTC. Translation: CASSEGPGTGLETQYF.